What follows are 16 T cell receptor beta chains derived from one specimen sequenced in a study of T cell responses to AZD1222 COVID-19 vaccine (TCRdb year 2021). The time point label for this specimen denotes: about 28 days (+/-7) after the second vaccine dose. The library was made by the immunoSEQ multiplex PCR assay. TCRdb stores this immuneACCESS table with in-frame sequences only. Part of the clones is absent; in the studies checked, under half of the shortfall reflects unresolved V genes, and no reason is known for the rest. Present in this sample are 160,000 or so clones, around 87% of which were seen just once. About a tenth of the sample is taken by the ten largest. The material was peripheral blood, obtained 28 days after the second AZD1222 dose. All receptors come from an adult who received the AZD1222 COVID-19 vaccine.

With regard to this clone: Other nucleotide sequences from this sample produce the same CDR3. V gene TRBV9 combines with J gene TRBJ2-1, with 7 bases matching TRBD2. Trimming took 1 base from V and 8 from J; bases not matched to a gene: 3. The germline CDR1 and CDR2 sequences are SGDLS and YYNGEE. CDR3 length equals 13 residues. CDR3 sequence (DNA): TGTGCCAGCAGCGTACGGGGGGTCGATGAGCAGTTCTTC. The encoded protein is CASSVRGVDEQFF.

The chain uses TRBV7-9 and TRBJ1-4; the match to TRBD1 covers 9 bases. This CDR3 has 14 residues. Germline CDR1 is SEHNR and CDR2 is FQNEAQ (reference sequence). J lost 11 bases, V lost 4 bases, and 8 bases had no gene match. The CDR3 is CASSSSDRGGKLFF. CDR3 DNA: TGTGCCAGCAGCTCCTCGGACAGGGGTGGGAAACTGTTTTTT.

CDR3 in amino acids: CASSRGASTEAFF. In nucleotides, the CDR3 is TGCGCCAGCAGCCGAGGGGCGAGCACTGAAGCTTTCTTT. The chain uses TRBV4-1 and TRBJ1-1, with D maybe TRBD1 (5 bases). This CDR3 is 13 amino acids long. Trimming shortened V by 4 bases and J by 4 bases, and 10 bases separated the two germline ends. Per germline, CDR1 MGHRA and CDR2 YSYEKL.

This sequence joins TRBV30 and TRBJ1-1; the D is unclear. This CDR3 is built from 15 residues. Germline CDR1 reads GTSNPN; CDR2 reads SVGIG (reference sequence). The germline V and J ends were trimmed by 2 bases and 3 bases, with 16 bases remaining between them. CDR3 sequence reads: CAWSLGPSTHTEAFF. In DNA, the CDR3 is TGTGCCTGGAGTCTCGGGCCCTCGACCCACACTGAAGCTTTCTTT.

The chain is built from TRBV10-3 and TRBJ1-4; D is unclear. V lost 2 bases, J lost 8 bases, and 12 bases lay in between. This CDR3 has 14 residues. Germline lookup yields CDR1 ENHRY and CDR2 SYGVKD. In nucleotides, the CDR3 is TGTGCCATCAGTGAGAGAGAACCTGGGGAAAAACTGTTTTTT. Protein sequence: CAISEREPGEKLFF.

The V call is TRBV30, the J call TRBJ1-1; tentative D call: TRBD1 (6 bases). Trimming shortened V by 4 bases and J by 11 bases, and 17 bases separated the two germline ends. Per germline, CDR1 GTSNPN and CDR2 SVGIG (reference sequence). The CDR3 is 12 amino acids. In DNA form, the CDR3 reads TGTGCCTGGAACTCCCAGAGGGGGTTCGCTTTCTTT. Amino acid sequence: CAWNSQRGFAFF.

This sequence joins TRBV19 and TRBJ2-1; D perhaps matches TRBD1 (7 bases). The germline V gene has CDR1 LNHDA and CDR2 SQIVND (reference sequence). The CDR3 runs to 13 residues. Trimming shortened V by 3 bases and J by 10 bases, and 13 bases separated the two germline ends. In DNA form, the CDR3 reads TGTGCCAGTAGTATCCACAGGGGAGGAGAGCAGTTCTTC. Residues: CASSIHRGGEQFF. The variable domain in full, completed from reference TRBV19 and TRBJ2-1, reads DGGITQSPKYLFRKEGQNVTLSCEQNLNHDAMYWYRQDPGQGLRLIYYSQIVNDFQKGDIAEGYSVSREKKESFPLTVTSAQKNPTAFYLCASSIHRGGEQFFGPGTRLTVL.

This chain uses TRBV6-5 with TRBJ2-3; TRBD2 might be the D (6 bases). The V gene lost 6 bases and the J gene lost 3 bases, with 13 bases spanning the gap. The length of the CDR3 is 14 residues. Germline-derived CDR1 and CDR2 are MNHEY and SVGAGI. The CDR3 bases are TGTGCCAGCAGGGCCTTGACTAGTACAGATACGCAGTATTTT. This encodes CASRALTSTDTQYF.

The chain joins TRBV7-9 to TRBJ2-6; 8 bases are a match to TRBD1. The CDR3 totals 18 residues. Germline V gene data show CDR1 as SEHNR and CDR2 as FQNEAQ (reference sequence). V gave up 5 bases and J gave up 0 bases; unmatched junction bases: 9. In nucleotides, the CDR3 is TGTGCCAGCAGCCCCCGGACAGGGCTTTCCTCTGGGGCCAACGTCCTGACTTTC. Protein product: CASSPRTGLSSGANVLTF.

The chain links TRBV28 to TRBJ2-5, with 9 bases fitting TRBD1. Trimming cost V 8 bases and J 8 bases; bases outside gene matches: 12. This CDR3 has 14 residues. In germline, CDR1 is MDHEN, CDR2 SYDVKM. CDR3 in amino acids: CASFRPGQGDTQYF. CDR3 sequence (DNA): TGTGCCAGCTTCCGTCCGGGACAGGGTGATACCCAGTACTTC.

This clone was found a few times. The chain recombines TRBV5-1 with TRBJ1-1, with D possibly TRBD1 on 5 matching bases. Trimming stripped 3 bases from V and 5 bases from J, with 14 bases between. Germline assignment: CDR1 SGHRS and CDR2 YFSETQ. The CDR3 loop spans 14 amino acids. CDR3 bases: TGCGCCAGCAGCTGGGACTTCCGGGGGACTGAAGCTTTCTTT. Translating it yields CASSWDFRGTEAFF.

This chain uses TRBV5-4 with TRBJ2-7, with TRBD1 identical over 11 bases. The CDR3 extends over 17 amino acids. CDR1 SGHNT and CDR2 YYREEE come from the germline V gene (reference sequence). J gave up 3 bases and V 0 bases, and 8 bases lay outside the gene matches. Written as DNA, the CDR3 is TGTGCCAGCAGCTTGGCGGGGGGACAGGGGGGATTCTACGAGCAGTACTTC. Translating gives CASSLAGGQGGFYEQYF.

The chain uses TRBV19 and TRBJ1-1, with a tentative D call TRBD1 (6 bases). The V gene lost 8 bases and the J gene lost 1 base, with 11 bases spanning the gap. This CDR3 is 13 amino acids long. The germline CDR1 and CDR2 sequences are LNHDA and SQIVND (reference sequence). The CDR3 nucleotides read TGTGCCAGTGCAGGGGCTCGGAACACTGAAGCTTTCTTT. Protein: CASAGARNTEAFF.

This chain uses TRBV7-2 with TRBJ2-3; 13 nucleotides align to TRBD2. V was clipped by 4 bases and J by 6 bases; unmatched bases: 10. Germline assignment: CDR1 SGHTA and CDR2 FQGNSA. The length of the CDR3 is 17 residues. The CDR3 bases are TGTGCCAGCAGCTCTGGACTAGCGGGAGATTCGGGTGATACGCAGTATTTT. As protein: CASSSGLAGDSGDTQYF.

The V call is TRBV5-1, the J call TRBJ1-1, with D maybe TRBD1 (6 bases). Germline V gene lookup returns CDR1 SGHRS and CDR2 YFSETQ. CDR3 size: 13 residues. V was pared by 4 bases and J by 2 bases, with 9 bases between. DNA for the CDR3: TGCGCCAGCAGCCGGACAGCCAACACTGAAGCTTTCTTT. Translated: CASSRTANTEAFF. The full variable domain, completed using reference TRBV5-1 and TRBJ1-1, is KAGVTQTPRYLIKTRGQQVTLSCSPISGHRSVSWYQQTPGQGLQFLFEYFSETQRNKGNFPGRFSGRQFSNSRSEMNVSTLELGDSALYLCASSRTANTEAFFGQGTRLTVV.

The chain links TRBV7-9 to TRBJ2-5; D is uncertain. CDR3 length equals 13 residues. The ends were cut back, 5 bases at V and 2 bases at J, with 9 bases in the middle. Looked up from germline, CDR1 is SEHNR and CDR2 is FQNEAQ (reference sequence). This chain's CDR3 is CASSLMGQETQYF. The CDR3 DNA reads as TGTGCCAGCAGCCTTATGGGTCAAGAGACCCAGTACTTC.